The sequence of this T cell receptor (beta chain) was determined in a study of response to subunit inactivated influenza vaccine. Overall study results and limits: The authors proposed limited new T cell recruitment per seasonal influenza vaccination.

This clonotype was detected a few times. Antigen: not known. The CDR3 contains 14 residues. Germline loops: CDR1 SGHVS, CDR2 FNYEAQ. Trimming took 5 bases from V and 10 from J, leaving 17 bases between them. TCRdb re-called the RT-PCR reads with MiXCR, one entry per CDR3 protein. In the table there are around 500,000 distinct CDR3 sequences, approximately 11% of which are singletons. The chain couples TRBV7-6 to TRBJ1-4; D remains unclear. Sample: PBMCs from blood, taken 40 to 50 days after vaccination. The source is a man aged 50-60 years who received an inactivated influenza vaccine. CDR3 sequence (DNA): TGTGCCAGCAGCCCGACCGAGGGTTCCGGAAAACTGTTTTTT. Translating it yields CASSPTEGSGKLFF.